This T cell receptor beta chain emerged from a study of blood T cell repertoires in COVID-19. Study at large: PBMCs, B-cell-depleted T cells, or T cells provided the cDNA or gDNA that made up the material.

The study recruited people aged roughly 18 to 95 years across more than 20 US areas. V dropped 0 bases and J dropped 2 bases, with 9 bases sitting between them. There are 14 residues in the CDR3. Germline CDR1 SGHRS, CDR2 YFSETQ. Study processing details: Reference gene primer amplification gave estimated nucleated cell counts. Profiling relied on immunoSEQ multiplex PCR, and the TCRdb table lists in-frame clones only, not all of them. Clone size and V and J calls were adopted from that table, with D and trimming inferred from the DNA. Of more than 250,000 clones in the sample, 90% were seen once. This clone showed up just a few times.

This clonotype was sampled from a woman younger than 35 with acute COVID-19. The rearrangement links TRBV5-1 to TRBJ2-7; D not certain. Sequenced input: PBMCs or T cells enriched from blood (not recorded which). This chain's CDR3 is CASSLAGWTYEQYF. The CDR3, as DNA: TGCGCCAGCAGCTTGGCCGGGTGGACCTACGAGCAGTACTTC.